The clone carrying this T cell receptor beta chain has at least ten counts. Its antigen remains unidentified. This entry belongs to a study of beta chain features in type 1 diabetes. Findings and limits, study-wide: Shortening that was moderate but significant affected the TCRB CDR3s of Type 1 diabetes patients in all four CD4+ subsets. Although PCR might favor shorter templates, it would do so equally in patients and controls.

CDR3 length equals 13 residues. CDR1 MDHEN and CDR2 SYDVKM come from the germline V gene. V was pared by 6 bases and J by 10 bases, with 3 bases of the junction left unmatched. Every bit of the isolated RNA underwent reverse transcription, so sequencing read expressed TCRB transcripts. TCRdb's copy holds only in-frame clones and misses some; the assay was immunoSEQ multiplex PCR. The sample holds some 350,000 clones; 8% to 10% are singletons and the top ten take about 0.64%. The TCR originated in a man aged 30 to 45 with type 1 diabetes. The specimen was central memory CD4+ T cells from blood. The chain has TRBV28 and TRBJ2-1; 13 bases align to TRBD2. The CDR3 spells CASSRGLAGEQFF. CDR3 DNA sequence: TGTGCCAGCAGCCGGGGACTAGCGGGAGAGCAGTTCTTC.